This T cell receptor beta chain was recorded in a study of T-cell memory formation after mild COVID-19. Germline-derived CDR1 and CDR2 are SGHKS and YYEKEE (reference sequence). Trimming took off 3 bases at V and 7 bases at J, with 13 bases between the two ends. The CDR3 is made up of 13 amino acids. This clonotype was counted only a few times. TCRdb re-analysed the 5' RACE reads in MiXCR, keeping a single row per CDR3 protein. The sample includes around 300,000 distinct CDR3 sequences, approximately 15% of them seen just once. The sample consisted of PBMCs or a T cell subset sorted from them (not recorded which). The TCR sequence derives from a young man who had mild COVID-19 (a few samples of this study predate the infection). Cell type and time point are not known. V is TRBV5-5 and J is TRBJ2-5, with D maybe TRBD2 (6 bases). The CDR3 DNA reads as TGTGCCAGCAGCTCAGAGATGGGGGGGACCCAGTACTTC. This sequence encodes CASSSEMGGTQYF.